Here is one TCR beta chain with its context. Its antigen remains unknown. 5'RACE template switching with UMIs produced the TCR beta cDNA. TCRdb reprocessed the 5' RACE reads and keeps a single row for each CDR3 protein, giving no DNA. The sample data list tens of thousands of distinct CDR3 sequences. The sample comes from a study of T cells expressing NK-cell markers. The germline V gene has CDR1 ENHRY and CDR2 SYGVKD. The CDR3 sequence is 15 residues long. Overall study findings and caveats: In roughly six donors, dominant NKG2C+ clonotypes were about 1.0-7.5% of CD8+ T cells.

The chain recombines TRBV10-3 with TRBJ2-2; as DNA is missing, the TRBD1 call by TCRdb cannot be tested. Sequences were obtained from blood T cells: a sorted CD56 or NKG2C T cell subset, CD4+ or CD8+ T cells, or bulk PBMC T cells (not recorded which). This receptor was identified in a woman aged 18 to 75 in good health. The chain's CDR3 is CAIRTTGQGSGELFF.